Presented here are 27 T cell receptor beta chains from one specimen sequenced in a study of molecular identifiers for immune sequencing clone quantification (dated by TCRdb to 2017 to 2018). The library was produced with PCR. Sequencing was carried out with a NextSeq 500. In-frame beta chains were kept once TCRdb had trimmed the public reads at Q25 with fastp and called clones with MiXCR. All rows with the same CDR3 protein become a single entry with the most common DNA and genes. This sample holds about 500,000 distinct CDR3 sequences; about 25% were observed only once. Clones ranked in the top ten supply just over 0.75% of the sample. The sequenced sample was naive CD8+ T cells from blood, with Jurkat cell RNA spiked in. This specimen's cell subset or site label, interpreted: FACS-sorted CD8+CD4-CCR7+CD45RA+ naive T cells. Source of these receptors: a human donor in good health. Some libraries in this study had Jurkat cell RNA spiked in.

The rearrangement joins TRBV7-9 to TRBJ2-3; D possibly corresponds to TRBD2 (5 bases). CDR3 length: 15 amino acids. The germline CDR1 and CDR2 sequences are SEHNR and FQNEAQ (reference sequence). V lost 5 bases and J 2 bases, leaving 14 bases between the germline ends. Here the CDR3 reads CASSNSPSPTDTQYF. The CDR3 nucleotides are TGTGCCAGCAGCAACAGTCCTAGCCCCACAGATACGCAGTATTTT.

The chain links TRBV27 to TRBJ2-2, with D uncertain. In germline, CDR1 is MNHEY, CDR2 SMNVEV (reference sequence). This CDR3 has 13 amino acids. Trimming left V 4 bases short and J 4 bases short, with 7 bases between. CDR3 in DNA: TGTGCCAGCAGTTCCCACAGCACCGGGGAGCTGTTTTTT. Protein: CASSSHSTGELFF.

This clonotype has a handful of counts. The CDR3 region has the DNA TGTGCCAGCAGGCCCGCTTCAGGGAACACTGAAGCTTTCTTT. Its translation: CASRPASGNTEAFF. The V and J genes are TRBV12-3 or TRBV12-4 and TRBJ1-1; D gene unclear. The CDR3 spans 14 residues. Trimming cost V 6 bases and J 1 base, with 12 bases left between them.

On this clonotype: A junction end diverges from the germline sequence, so it may reflect a read error. The chain recombines TRBV4-3 with TRBJ2-2, with TRBD2 as a possible D gene (5 bases). CDR3 length: 16 amino acids. Germline loops: CDR1 LGHNA, CDR2 YSLEER. CDR3 in amino acids: CASSQGAGVDTGELSF. The CDR3 DNA follows: TGCGCCAGCAGCCAAGGCGCAGGAGTCGACACCGGGGAGCTGTCTTTT.

The rearrangement links TRBV4-3 to TRBJ2-2, with 7 nucleotides matching TRBD1. The CDR3 is 16 amino acids. In germline, CDR1 is LGHNA, CDR2 YSLEER. V dropped 3 bases and J dropped 0; count of bases not matched to a gene: 4. For the CDR3, the DNA is TGCGCCAGCAGCCACGACAGGGCAACGAACACCGGGGAGCTGTTTTTT. It yields the protein CASSHDRATNTGELFF.

This clonotype was seen repeatedly, ten times or more. The rearrangement links TRBV20-1 to TRBJ2-7; no reliable D call. This CDR3 is built from 13 residues. V was pared by 3 bases and J by 0 bases, with 9 bases between. CDR1 and CDR2 from the germline V gene are DFQATT and SNEGSKA (reference sequence). Here the CDR3 reads CSARSHDSYEQYF. In DNA, the CDR3 is TGCAGTGCTAGGAGCCACGACTCCTACGAGCAGTACTTC.

The chain links TRBV7-9 to TRBJ2-5; 13 positions agree with TRBD2. V gave up 5 bases and J gave up 3 bases; unmatched junction bases: 3. The CDR3 runs 15 residues. Per germline, CDR1 SEHNR and CDR2 FQNEAQ (reference sequence). For the CDR3, the DNA is TGTGCCAGCAGCATGGGACTAGCGGGGAAAGAGACCCAGTACTTC. It encodes CASSMGLAGKETQYF.

This clonotype was seen many times. The gene calls are TRBV3-1 and TRBJ1-6; D is ambiguous. The V end lost 2 bases, the J end lost 6 bases, and 5 bases lay between the germline ends. CDR1 and CDR2 from the germline V gene are LGHDT and YNNKEL (reference sequence). This CDR3 is built from 13 residues. The CDR3 DNA follows: TGTGCCAGCAGCCAATCGGTTAATTCACCCCTCCACTTT. Translating it yields CASSQSVNSPLHF.

The chain joins TRBV15 to TRBJ2-7, with D unclear. CDR1 is LNHNV, CDR2 YYDKDF, per germline (reference sequence). This CDR3 has 12 amino acids. V lost 3 bases and J lost 0, with 3 bases in between. The CDR3 spells CATSRSSYEQYF. The CDR3 coding sequence is TGTGCCACCAGCAGGAGCTCCTACGAGCAGTACTTC.

With respect to this clonotype: The junction and the germline gene differ at one end; a read error may be behind it. This sequence joins TRBV6-5 and TRBJ1-1; the D is unclear. The CDR3 loop spans 13 amino acids. Germline V CDR1 and CDR2: MNHEY, SVGAGI. CDR3 in amino acids: CASGYTGNTEAFF. The CDR3 DNA follows: TGTGCCAGCGGTTATACCGGCAACACTGAAGCTTTCTTT.

A note on this clonotype: A read error may produce the germline difference seen at one junction end. The chain recombines TRBV7-9 with TRBJ2-1; the match to TRBD1 covers 9 bases. The CDR3 consists of 15 residues. CDR1 and CDR2 from the germline V gene are SEHNR and FQNEAQ (reference sequence). The CDR3 DNA follows: TGTGCCAGCAGCCCACCGGGACAGGGCTACAATGAGCAGCTCTTC. Protein sequence: CASSPPGQGYNEQLF.

This clonotype came up a few times. The chain couples TRBV27 to TRBJ2-3; no definite D call. Trimming pared 3 bases from V and 8 bases from J, leaving 15 bases between. The CDR3 is made up of 14 amino acids. Germline-derived CDR1 and CDR2 are MNHEY and SMNVEV (reference sequence). The CDR3 DNA follows: TGTGCCAGCAGTTTTGGGTACCCTCGTGGTACGCAGTATTTT. This gives the protein CASSFGYPRGTQYF.

This clonotype showed up many times. The V gene is TRBV6-5, the J gene TRBJ2-1; possible D gene TRBD1, 5 bases. V lost 3 bases and J lost 5, with 8 bases in between. The CDR3 loop spans 13 amino acids. CDR1 MNHEY and CDR2 SVGAGI come from the germline V gene. This CDR3 reads CASSYKGDNEQFF. DNA of the CDR3: TGTGCCAGCAGTTATAAAGGGGACAATGAGCAGTTCTTC.

This clonotype was found a few times. V and J are TRBV6-6 and TRBJ2-3; D uncertain. V lost 4 bases and J lost 2, with 7 bases in between. CDR3 length: 13 amino acids. Germline assignment: CDR1 MNHNY and CDR2 SVGAGI (reference sequence). The CDR3 sequence: CASSSLITDTQYF. The CDR3 DNA follows: TGTGCCAGCAGTTCATTAATCACAGATACGCAGTATTTT.

About this clonotype itself: It may be a read error: a sequence one base away is much more abundant. This chain links TRBV4-2 with TRBJ2-2; TRBD2 might be the D (5 bases). Looked up from germline, CDR1 is LGHNA and CDR2 is YNFKEQ. CDR3 size: 16 residues. The CDR3 DNA sequence: TGTGCCAGCAGCCAAGAAGAAATGATTTACACCGGGGAGCCGTTTTTT. This sequence encodes CASSQEEMIYTGEPFF.

The chain uses TRBV9 and TRBJ2-3, with a weak D call TRBD2 (5 bases). Trimming pared 3 bases from V and 4 bases from J, leaving 12 bases between. The CDR3 is made up of 14 amino acids. Germline V gene sequence: CDR1 SGDLS, CDR2 YYNGEE. CDR3 sequence (DNA): TGTGCCAGCAGCGCTGCCGGGGTCTCAGATACGCAGTATTTT. Translating gives CASSAAGVSDTQYF.

This clonotype turned up a few times. The chain couples TRBV6-2 or TRBV6-3 to TRBJ2-5; 10 bases align to TRBD1. The V gene end was trimmed by 4 bases and the J gene end by 4 bases; junction bases not matched to a gene: 3. The CDR3 has 14 amino acids. Germline V gene data show CDR1 as MNHEY and CDR2 as SVGEGT. CDR3 coding DNA: TGTGCCAGCAGTTCATGGGACAGGGGAGAGACCCAGTACTTC. As protein: CASSSWDRGETQYF.

About this clonotype: This may be a read error, as it is one base from a much larger clone. The chain employs TRBV12-3 or TRBV12-4 and TRBJ1-2; tentatively, D is TRBD1 (5 bases). The CDR3 runs 13 residues. V was shortened by 7 bases and J by 6 bases, with 15 bases between the two germline ends. Here the CDR3 reads CASMAQDGNGYTF. The DNA for the CDR3 is TGTGCCAGCATGGCACAGGACGGAAATGGCTACACCTTC.

On this clonotype itself: This may stem from a read error, because a much larger clone lies one nucleotide away. V is TRBV4-2 and J is TRBJ1-1, with unresolved D. Germline values: CDR1 LGHNA, CDR2 YNFKEQ. The CDR3 loop spans 13 amino acids. The V end was cut by 2 bases, the J end by 4 bases, with 8 bases between. CDR3 residues: CASSQQERTEAFF. The CDR3 DNA is TGTGCCAGCAGCCAACAGGAGCGCACTGAAGCTTTCTTT.

The chain carries TRBV28 and TRBJ2-5, with D maybe TRBD1 (5 bases). V was cut by 5 bases and J by 5 bases, with 24 bases left in between. CDR3 size: 17 residues. Germline-derived CDR1 and CDR2 are MDHEN and SYDVKM. For the CDR3, the DNA is TGTGCCAGCAGTCCGCCGGCCCGACAGCTTAAGGGGGAGACCCAGTACTTC. This translates into CASSPPARQLKGETQYF.

Details on this clonotype: This may be a read error: a much more frequent sequence differs by one nucleotide. The J gene is TRBJ2-7, the V gene TRBV20-1, with D perhaps matching TRBD1 (5 bases). V lost 5 bases and J 7 bases, leaving 15 bases between the germline ends. In germline, CDR1 is DFQATT, CDR2 SNEGSKA (reference sequence). The length of the CDR3 is 12 residues. The CDR3 sequence is CSASRQWSEQYF. CDR3 nucleotide sequence: TGCAGTGCTTCTCGACAGTGGAGTGAGCAGTACTTC.

This clonotype was seen a handful of times. This sequence joins TRBV7-9 and TRBJ2-7, with 9 bases aligning to TRBD1. V lost 5 bases and J lost 5; bases outside the gene matches: 10. The CDR3 has 15 residues. CDR1 SEHNR and CDR2 FQNEAQ come from the germline V gene (reference sequence). The CDR3 DNA reads TGTGCCAGCAGCCTAAGTCCCGGGACAGGGAACGAGCAGTACTTC. Its translation is CASSLSPGTGNEQYF. Based on the CDR3 plus reference TRBV7-9 and TRBJ2-7, the full variable domain is DTGVSQNPRHKITKRGQNVTFRCDPISEHNRLYWYRQTLGQGPEFLTYFQNEAQLEKSRLLSDRFSAERPKGSFSTLEIQRTEQGDSAMYLCASSLSPGTGNEQYFGPGTRLTVT.

A note on this clonotype: Since no conserved phenylalanine or tryptophan closes the CDR3, a read error is the likely cause. The limits of the CDR3 on the DNA are not certain, so only TCRdb's listed CDR3 is given. The CDR3 protein is CASSQELGHERYL. This sequence joins TRBV3-1 and TRBJ2-7; the table calls TRBD2, which could not be checked here. The CDR3 length equals 13 residues, ends included. Germline V gives CDR1 LGHDT, CDR2 YNNKEL (reference sequence).

The chain carries TRBV10-3 and TRBJ1-5, with D possibly TRBD1 on 6 matching bases. Germline lookup yields CDR1 ENHRY and CDR2 SYGVKD. V was cut by 4 bases and J by 5 bases, with 18 bases left in between. The CDR3 is 16 residues long. CDR3 DNA: TGTGCCATCAGTGCCCAGAGGGCAGGGGTGGATCAGCCCCAGCATTTT. It specifies CAISAQRAGVDQPQHF.

This clonotype was seen many times. This chain links TRBV7-6 with TRBJ2-3; perhaps D is TRBD1 or TRBD2 (5 bases each). Germline V gene data show CDR1 as SGHVS and CDR2 as FNYEAQ. This CDR3 comprises 14 residues. Trimming left V 1 base short and J 2 bases short, with 7 bases between. The CDR3 reads CASSLVGPTDTQYF. CDR3 in DNA: TGTGCCAGCAGCTTAGTGGGACCCACAGATACGCAGTATTTT.

The chain joins TRBV6-5 to TRBJ1-4, with D perhaps TRBD1 (5 bases). V was cut by 6 bases and J by 8 bases, with 19 bases left in between. CDR3 length: 15 amino acids. CDR1 is MNHEY and CDR2 is SVGAGI in the germline V gene. CDR3 nucleotides: TGTGCCAGCAGCCAGACTATAGGGGTTCGGGAAAAACTGTTTTTT. It encodes CASSQTIGVREKLFF.

The sample holds one count of this clonotype. CDR3 region: CSANEHSPSALRIDEQFF. For the CDR3, the DNA is TGCAGTGCTAACGAACACTCGCCTAGCGCGCTCCGTATAGATGAGCAGTTCTTC. V usage is TRBV20-1 and J usage is TRBJ2-1; perhaps TRBD2 as D (6 bases). V lost 4 bases and J lost 8, with 30 bases in between. CDR3 length equals 18 residues. Germline V gene sequence: CDR1 DFQATT, CDR2 SNEGSKA (reference sequence).